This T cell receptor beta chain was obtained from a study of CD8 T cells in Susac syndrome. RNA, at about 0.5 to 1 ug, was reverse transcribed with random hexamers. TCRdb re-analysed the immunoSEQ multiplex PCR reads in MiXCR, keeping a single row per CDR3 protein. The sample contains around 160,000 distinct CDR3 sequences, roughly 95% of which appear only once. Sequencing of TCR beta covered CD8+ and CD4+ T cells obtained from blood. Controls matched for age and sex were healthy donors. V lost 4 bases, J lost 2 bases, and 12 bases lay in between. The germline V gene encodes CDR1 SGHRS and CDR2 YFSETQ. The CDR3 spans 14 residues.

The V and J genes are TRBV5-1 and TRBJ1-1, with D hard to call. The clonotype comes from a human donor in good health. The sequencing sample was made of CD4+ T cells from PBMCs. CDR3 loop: CASSPIPPNTEAFF. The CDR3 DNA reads TGCGCCAGCAGCCCCATTCCCCCAAACACTGAAGCTTTCTTT.